Following are 17 T cell receptor beta chains from one sample sequenced in a study of blood T cell repertoires in COVID-19. The protocol was immunoSEQ multiplex PCR, while the TCRdb copy is restricted to in-frame clones and leaves out a portion. Seen here are some 200,000 clones, roughly 85% observed once, and the top ten hold about a fifth. The sample was peripheral blood. These receptors all stem from a man aged 55 to 70 with active or convalescent COVID-19.

The CDR3 protein is CASSPWQGATSTDTQYF. The DNA of the CDR3 is TGTGCCAGCTCACCTTGGCAGGGGGCCACTAGCACAGATACGCAGTATTTT. The rearrangement links TRBV18 to TRBJ2-3, with TRBD1 matching over 8 bases. Germline assignment: CDR1 KGHSH and CDR2 LQKENI. The CDR3 loop spans 17 amino acids. V shed 3 bases, J shed 0 bases, and the junction held 8 bases outside the gene matches.

The gene calls are TRBV7-9 and TRBJ1-1; D not resolved. Germline loops: CDR1 SEHNR, CDR2 FQNEAQ (reference sequence). The V end was cut by 2 bases, the J end by 0 bases, with 10 bases between. The CDR3 runs 15 residues. The CDR3, as DNA: TGTGCCAGCAGCTTAAGCGGCAGCATGAACACTGAAGCTTTCTTT. As protein: CASSLSGSMNTEAFF.

The CDR3 DNA reads TGTGCCAGCAGGCAAGGGGCAGCCGAGACCCAGTACTTC. Translated, it gives CASRQGAAETQYF. V usage is TRBV12-3 or TRBV12-4 and J usage is TRBJ2-5; maybe TRBD1 (5 bases). Trimming cost V 6 bases and J 5 bases, with 13 bases left between them. This CDR3 comprises 13 residues.

This chain connects TRBV9 to TRBJ1-3; no reliable D call. Trimming cost V 4 bases and J 12 bases, with 11 bases left between them. Germline V gene data show CDR1 as SGDLS and CDR2 as YYNGEE. The CDR3 length is 11 residues. The CDR3 nucleotides read TGTGCCAGCAGCCCCACCCACGGCATATATTTT. Protein product: CASSPTHGIYF.

The chain carries TRBV3-1 (or the pseudogene TRBV3-2) and TRBJ2-6; D perhaps matches TRBD2 (5 bases). Deletions cut 11 bases from V and 0 bases from J, with 26 bases between. CDR1 LGHDT and CDR2 YNNKEL come from the germline V gene (reference sequence). The CDR3 covers 19 residues. The CDR3 region is CAEIPSSGWNSSGANVLTF. The CDR3 DNA reads as TGTGCCGAGATCCCATCCTCGGGGTGGAACTCCTCTGGGGCCAACGTCCTGACTTTC.

The J gene is TRBJ2-3, the V gene TRBV5-1, with D possibly being TRBD1 (6 bases). The CDR3 totals 15 residues. Germline assignment: CDR1 SGHRS and CDR2 YFSETQ. With 0 bases removed from V and 4 bases from J, the gap between germline ends came to 12 bases. For the CDR3, the DNA is TGCGCCAGCAGCTTGGAAGGGGGAAAGGCAGATACGCAGTATTTT. Translation gives CASSLEGGKADTQYF.

The rearrangement uses TRBV4-1 and TRBJ2-5; 12 bases match TRBD2. Germline assignment: CDR1 MGHRA and CDR2 YSYEKL. The CDR3 spans 17 residues. V shed 1 base and J 1 base; nucleotides not matched to a gene: 4. The CDR3 protein is CASSQGVLAGGQETQYF. CDR3 nucleotide sequence: TGCGCCAGCAGCCAAGGTGTACTAGCGGGGGGCCAAGAGACCCAGTACTTC.

The chain carries TRBV27 and TRBJ2-5, with 9 bases fitting TRBD2. The CDR3 extends over 15 amino acids. The V segment lost 2 bases and the J segment 4 bases; nucleotides outside the gene matches: 5. Germline V CDR1 and CDR2: MNHEY, SMNVEV (reference sequence). The DNA for the CDR3 is TGTGCCAGCAGTTTAGCGGGGGGGCCTGGAGAGACCCAGTACTTC. It encodes CASSLAGGPGETQYF.

The rearrangement uses TRBV5-4 and TRBJ1-2; D unresolved. The germline V gene encodes CDR1 SGHNT and CDR2 YYREEE (reference sequence). V was pared by 4 bases and J by 1 base, with 8 bases between. The CDR3 sequence is 13 residues long. The CDR3 sequence is CASSPRINYGYTF. DNA of the CDR3: TGTGCCAGCAGCCCTAGAATTAACTATGGCTACACCTTC.

This chain connects TRBV5-5 to TRBJ2-2; 15 bases fit TRBD2. Germline CDR1 is SGHKS and CDR2 is YYEKEE (reference sequence). V dropped 3 bases and J dropped 7; count of bases not matched to a gene: 7. The CDR3 covers 17 residues. The CDR3 nucleotides are TGTGCCAGCAGCTCCTCCGGGACTAGCGGGGGGCTCGGGGAGCTGTTTTTT. Its translation is CASSSSGTSGGLGELFF.

The rearrangement uses TRBV25-1 and TRBJ1-2, with D perhaps matching TRBD1 (5 bases). The CDR3 spans 12 residues. The V gene's germline CDR1 is MGHDK and CDR2 SYGVNS. The V end was cut by 7 bases, the J end by 5 bases, with 11 bases between. CDR3 DNA: TGTGCCAGCAACGGACATGATTATGGCTACACCTTC. Translated: CASNGHDYGYTF.

The chain links TRBV5-1 to TRBJ1-2, with TRBD1 matching over 7 bases. The CDR3 sequence is 16 residues long. The germline CDR1 and CDR2 sequences are SGHRS and YFSETQ. J was trimmed by 3 bases and V by 0 bases; bases with no gene match: 8. The CDR3 DNA sequence: TGCGCCAGCAGCTTGGGAGGGGGCGGTATGGACTATGGCTACACCTTC. It translates to CASSLGGGGMDYGYTF.

This chain joins TRBV12-3 or TRBV12-4 and TRBJ2-7; 7 positions agree with TRBD1. There are 12 residues in the CDR3. The trim removed 5 bases at V and 5 bases at J, leaving 3 bases unmatched. The CDR3 here is CASSRQGHEQYF. CDR3 bases: TGTGCCAGCAGTCGACAGGGCCACGAGCAGTACTTC.

This sequence joins TRBV4-1 and TRBJ1-4; maybe TRBD1 (5 bases). Trimming took 0 bases from V and 5 from J, leaving 13 bases between them. CDR1 MGHRA and CDR2 YSYEKL come from the germline V gene. The CDR3 contains 16 residues. The CDR3 loop is CASSQDRTGGNEKLFF. CDR3 in DNA: TGCGCCAGCAGCCAAGACAGAACAGGCGGAAATGAAAAACTGTTTTTT.

The chain recombines TRBV7-2 with TRBJ1-6, with 10 positions matching TRBD1. This CDR3 region has 14 residues. V shed 5 bases, J shed 15 bases, and the junction held 10 bases outside the gene matches. Germline CDR1 and CDR2: SGHTA and FQGNSA. The CDR3 spells CASSRGQGNWGLHF. The CDR3 bases are TGTGCCAGCAGCCGGGGACAGGGGAATTGGGGCCTCCACTTT.

V gene TRBV3-1 (or the pseudogene TRBV3-2) combines with J gene TRBJ1-1, with D hard to call. V gave up 6 bases and J gave up 3 bases, with 11 bases separating them. CDR1 is LGHDT and CDR2 is YNNKEL in the germline V gene (reference sequence). CDR3 length equals 13 residues. CDR3 coding DNA: TGTGCCAGCAGTACAGAATTTGACACTGAAGCTTTCTTT. Its translation: CASSTEFDTEAFF.

This clone has a single count. The chain carries TRBV24-1 and TRBJ1-1, with D possibly TRBD1 on 6 matching bases. V was cut by 9 bases and J by 0 bases, with 25 bases left in between. Per germline, CDR1 KGHDR and CDR2 SFDVKD. CDR3 size: 18 residues. This CDR3 is CATLETGHLTTMNTEAFF. The DNA for the CDR3 is TGTGCCACCCTCGAAACGGGACACCTCACAACCATGAACACTGAAGCTTTCTTT.